Listed below are T cell receptor beta chains from one sample, sequenced in a study of CD8+CD57+ T cells in acquired aplastic anemia. A single record per CDR3 protein comes from TCRdb applying MiXCR to the reads. The sample carries hundreds of thousands of distinct CDR3 sequences, around 33% recorded once. The sequenced sample consisted of sorted CD4+, CD8+, or CD8+CD57+ T cells (not recorded which) from PBMCs. The source is a human donor with aplastic anemia. The CDR3 runs from the conserved cysteine through the conserved F or W. A D gene is named only where the DNA matches it firmly. Expanded clones get a size class; other rows say once, few or many, or leave the size out.

V: TRBV11-1; D: NA; J: TRBJ1-3; size: NA; CDR3: CASSFPGLPGRGNTIYF; DNA: TGTGCCAGCAGCTTCCCGGGGCTACCCGGCCGTGGAAACACCATATATTTT
V: TRBV15; D: TRBD1; J: TRBJ1-1; size: NA; CDR3: CATTPRDRGRVMNTEAFF; DNA: TGTGCCACCACTCCCCGGGACAGGGGCCGCGTAATGAACACTGAAGCTTTCTTT
V: TRBV15; D: NA; J: TRBJ2-7; size: NA; CDR3: CATSRMRSYEQYF; DNA: TGTGCCACCAGCAGAATGCGCTCCTACGAGCAGTACTTC
V: TRBV15; D: NA; J: TRBJ1-5; size: NA; CDR3: CATSGMSGVGNQPQHF; DNA: TGTGCCACCAGCGGAATGAGCGGGGTGGGCAATCAGCCCCAGCATTTT
V: TRBV10-3; D: NA; J: TRBJ1-6; size: NA; CDR3: CASSFAGTPLHF; DNA: TGTGCCAGCAGTTTCGCCGGGACACCCCTCCACTTT
V: TRBV7-2; D: TRBD1; J: TRBJ1-2; size: many; CDR3: CASSEDRAGYTF; DNA: TGTGCCAGCAGCGAGGACAGGGCGGGCTACACCTTC
V: TRBV9; D: NA; J: TRBJ1-2; size: many; CDR3: CASSVAPILEGYTF; DNA: TGTGCCAGCAGCGTAGCCCCCATTTTGGAAGGCTACACCTTC
V: TRBV7-9; D: NA; J: TRBJ1-5; size: many; CDR3: CASSLDGQPQHF; DNA: TGTGCCAGCAGCTTAGACGGTCAGCCCCAGCATTTT
V: TRBV19; D: TRBD1; J: TRBJ1-5; size: few; CDR3: CASSIPAGTGQRQVWGSQPQHF; DNA: TGTGCCAGTAGTATTCCGGCGGGGACAGGCCAACGACAGGTCTGGGGGAGTCAGCCCCAGCATTTT
V: TRBV2; D: NA; J: TRBJ2-1; size: many; CDR3: CASSENVPIDEQFF; DNA: TGTGCCAGCAGTGAAAACGTCCCTATCGATGAGCAGTTCTTC
V: TRBV10-1; D: NA; J: TRBJ2-7; size: NA; CDR3: CASTRGDSYEQYF; DNA: TGCGCCAGCACCAGGGGGGATTCCTACGAGCAGTACTTC
V: TRBV24-1; D: NA; J: TRBJ2-7; size: many; CDR3: CATSDSLGPLKQYF; DNA: TGTGCCACCAGTGATTCCCTGGGACCGCTCAAGCAGTACTTC
V: TRBV2; D: NA; J: TRBJ1-2; size: NA; CDR3: CASSDQPEKNTF; DNA: TGTGCCAGCAGTGATCAGCCAGAGAAAAACACCTTC
V: TRBV2; D: NA; J: TRBJ2-1; size: NA; CDR3: CASSERYVYNEQFF; DNA: TGTGCCAGCAGTGAACGATACGTTTACAATGAGCAGTTCTTC
V: TRBV10-3; D: TRBD2; J: TRBJ2-3; size: many; CDR3: CAISERTSDSSTDTQYF; DNA: TGTGCCATCAGTGAGAGGACTAGCGATTCTAGCACAGATACGCAGTATTTT
V: TRBV19; D: TRBD1; J: TRBJ2-2; size: NA; CDR3: CASSTPRTGGRSSGELFF; DNA: TGTGCCAGTAGTACCCCCCGGACAGGGGGCCGTTCAAGCGGGGAGCTGTTTTTT
V: TRBV15; D: TRBD1; J: TRBJ2-7; size: NA; CDR3: CATSRGQLKSYEQYF; DNA: TGTGCCACCAGCAGGGGACAGCTCAAAAGCTACGAGCAGTACTTC
V: TRBV12-3/TRBV12-4; D: NA; J: TRBJ2-1; size: NA; CDR3: CASSLNREGEQFF; DNA: TGTGCCAGCAGTTTAAACAGGGAGGGTGAGCAGTTCTTC
V: TRBV11-2; D: NA; J: TRBJ1-2; size: many; CDR3: CASSQTSGDSNYGYTF; DNA: TGTGCCAGCAGCCAAACGTCAGGGGATTCTAACTATGGCTACACCTTC
V: TRBV5-1; D: NA; J: TRBJ1-3; size: few; CDR3: CASSLDWGLSGNTIYF; DNA: TGCGCCAGCAGCTTGGATTGGGGGCTCTCCGGAAACACCATATATTTT
V: TRBV4-3; D: NA; J: TRBJ1-1; size: NA; CDR3: CASSQTFWGEAFF; DNA: TGCGCCAGCAGCCAAACTTTCTGGGGTGAAGCTTTCTTT
V: TRBV10-1; D: NA; J: TRBJ2-7; size: many; CDR3: CASSEWGYEQYF; DNA: TGCGCCAGCAGTGAATGGGGCTACGAGCAGTACTTC
V: TRBV19; D: NA; J: TRBJ2-7; size: many; CDR3: CASGSGRSYYEQYF; DNA: TGTGCCAGTGGTTCGGGACGAAGCTACTACGAGCAGTACTTC
V: TRBV7-9; D: NA; J: TRBJ2-7; size: NA; CDR3: CASRGLSTYEQYF; DNA: TGTGCCAGCAGGGGGCTATCTACCTACGAGCAGTACTTC
V: TRBV25-1; D: TRBD2; J: TRBJ2-7; size: NA; CDR3: CARVTSGVHEQYF; DNA: TGTGCTAGGGTTACTAGCGGGGTCCACGAGCAGTACTTC
V: TRBV6-2/TRBV6-3; D: TRBD1; J: TRBJ1-5; size: few; CDR3: CASSHRGFGNQPQHF; DNA: TGTGCCAGCAGTCACAGGGGGTTCGGCAATCAGCCCCAGCATTTT
V: TRBV6-4; D: NA; J: TRBJ2-2; size: NA; CDR3: CASTPSADNFGELFF; DNA: TGTGCCAGCACCCCGAGTGCGGACAATTTCGGGGAGCTGTTTTTT
V: TRBV12-3/TRBV12-4; D: NA; J: TRBJ1-6; size: few; CDR3: CASRSRLNSPLHF; DNA: TGTGCCAGCAGAAGCCGGCTTAATTCACCCCTCCACTTT
V: TRBV4-2; D: NA; J: TRBJ1-1; size: few; CDR3: CASSQQESLEAFF; DNA: TGTGCCAGCAGCCAACAGGAGTCTCTGGAAGCTTTCTTT
V: TRBV30; D: NA; J: TRBJ1-5; size: NA; CDR3: CAWKTGSNQPQHF; DNA: TGTGCCTGGAAGACAGGTAGCAATCAGCCCCAGCATTTT
V: TRBV2; D: NA; J: TRBJ2-2; size: many; CDR3: CATSPSTDGGELFF; DNA: TGTGCCACTAGCCCGAGCACCGACGGCGGGGAGCTGTTTTTT
V: TRBV25-1; D: NA; J: TRBJ1-4; size: few; CDR3: CASSEPSGPTNGKLFF; DNA: TGTGCCAGCAGTGAACCCTCGGGGCCAACTAATGGAAAACTGTTTTTT
V: TRBV20-1; D: TRBD2; J: TRBJ2-5; size: few; CDR3: CSAEPGLAQETQYF; DNA: TGCAGTGCCGAGCCGGGACTAGCACAAGAGACCCAGTACTTC
V: TRBV6-1; D: NA; J: TRBJ1-2; size: few; CDR3: CASSPTPTVRDGYTF; DNA: TGTGCCAGCAGTCCTACTCCCACCGTCCGGGACGGCTACACCTTC
V: TRBV15; D: TRBD1; J: TRBJ1-1; size: many; CDR3: CATSRPGQLNTEAFF; DNA: TGTGCCACCAGCAGGCCGGGACAGTTGAACACTGAAGCTTTCTTT
V: TRBV9; D: TRBD2; J: TRBJ2-7; size: once; CDR3: CASSPRWGGEQYF; DNA: TGTGCCAGCAGCCCCCGGTGGGGGGGGGAGCAGTACTTC
V: TRBV6-6; D: NA; J: TRBJ1-1; size: NA; CDR3: CASSYPPGDTEAFF; DNA: TGTGCCAGCAGTTACCCCCCTGGGGACACTGAAGCTTTCTTT
V: TRBV30; D: NA; J: TRBJ1-1; size: NA; CDR3: CAWQVFGGADTEAFF; DNA: TGTGCCTGGCAGGTATTTGGAGGGGCCGACACTGAAGCTTTCTTT
V: TRBV10-3; D: TRBD2; J: TRBJ2-7; size: many; CDR3: CAISSSGGKSYEQYF; DNA: TGTGCCATCAGTTCTAGCGGGGGGAAGTCCTACGAGCAGTACTTC
V: TRBV7-9; D: TRBD1; J: TRBJ2-7; size: NA; CDR3: CASSPPDRAIANFSYEQYF; DNA: TGTGCCAGCAGCCCCCCCGACAGGGCCATAGCAAATTTCTCCTACGAGCAGTACTTC
V: TRBV24-1; D: TRBD1; J: TRBJ2-6; size: NA; CDR3: CATSDPGGGGANVLTF; DNA: TGTGCCACCAGTGACCCAGGGGGCGGTGGGGCCAACGTCCTGACTTTC
V: TRBV25-1; D: TRBD1; J: TRBJ1-1; size: many; CDR3: CASSPQGEVGAEAFF; DNA: TGTGCCAGCAGTCCTCAGGGGGAGGTGGGCGCTGAAGCTTTCTTT
V: TRBV19; D: NA; J: TRBJ1-5; size: many; CDR3: CASSKRIANQPQHF; DNA: TGTGCCAGTAGTAAAAGGATCGCCAATCAGCCCCAGCATTTT
V: TRBV20-1; D: TRBD2; J: TRBJ2-1; size: NA; CDR3: CSARVAGGPSYNEQFF; DNA: TGCAGTGCTAGAGTGGCGGGAGGGCCCTCCTACAATGAGCAGTTCTTC
V: TRBV6-5; D: TRBD1; J: TRBJ1-2; size: NA; CDR3: CAGSYDQGQGARSGYTF; DNA: TGTGCCGGCAGTTACGACCAAGGACAGGGGGCGCGAAGTGGCTACACCTTC
V: TRBV20-1; D: TRBD1; J: TRBJ1-2; size: many; CDR3: CSASPGTGSALYGYTF; DNA: TGCAGTGCTAGTCCCGGGACAGGGTCGGCCTTATATGGCTACACCTTC
V: TRBV19; D: TRBD1; J: TRBJ1-5; size: many; CDR3: CASRDRGLQPQHF; DNA: TGTGCCAGTCGCGACAGGGGGCTTCAGCCCCAGCATTTT
V: TRBV11-2; D: TRBD1; J: TRBJ1-3; size: NA; CDR3: CASRHPGQGARNTIYF; DNA: TGTGCCAGCAGGCATCCGGGACAGGGGGCTCGAAACACCATATATTTT
V: TRBV20-1; D: NA; J: TRBJ2-2; size: NA; CDR3: CSARTSTTGELFF; DNA: TGCAGTGCTAGAACTAGTACCACCGGGGAGCTGTTTTTT